This T cell receptor beta chain was sequenced for a study of blood T cells in healthy people across ages. A sample-barcoded 5' primer and a J-beta primer mix were used in a second PCR of about 7 to 12 cycles. TCRdb ran MiXCR on the 5' RACE reads and lists one entry per CDR3 protein. This table has 700,000 to 800,000 distinct CDR3 sequences, more than 40% appearing once. Trimming took 6 bases from V and 4 from J, leaving 13 bases between them. Germline-derived CDR1 and CDR2 are SQVTM and ANQGSEA. The CDR3 is made up of 14 amino acids. This TCR was recovered from a woman aged 60-75 years in good health. Sequenced material: blood. The chain has TRBV29-1 and TRBJ2-6; D is ambiguous. The CDR3 DNA follows: TGCAGCGTCGTAACCCCAGGAGGGGCCAACGTCCTGACTTTC. Residues: CSVVTPGGANVLTF.